This T cell receptor beta chain appears in the sequencing data of a study of cytomegalovirus exposure and HLA in healthy donors. The V and J ends lost 4 bases and 8 bases, in that order; junction bases with no gene match: 13. The CDR3 sequence is 15 residues long. Germline-derived CDR1 and CDR2 are GTSNPN and SVGIG (reference sequence). The PCR made use of 60 Vbeta and 13 Jbeta primers. The protocol was immunoSEQ multiplex PCR, while the TCRdb copy is restricted to in-frame clones and leaves out a portion. This sample has 120,000 to 150,000 clones, with roughly 80% found just once. The receptor was isolated from a female donor in good health and CMV-seronegative. Material for sequencing was PBMCs. The V gene is TRBV30, the J gene TRBJ1-4, with 7 bases matching TRBD1. Here the CDR3 reads CAWNPLEGAGEKLFF. The CDR3 DNA reads TGTGCCTGGAACCCCCTCGAGGGGGCGGGCGAAAAACTGTTTTTT. Combining the CDR3 with reference TRBV30 and TRBJ1-4 gives the whole variable domain SQTIHQWPATLVQPVGSPLSLECTVEGTSNPNLYWYRQAAGRGLQLLFYSVGIGQISSEVPQNLSASRPQDRQFILSSKKLLLSDSGFYLCAWNPLEGAGEKLFFGSGTQLSVL.